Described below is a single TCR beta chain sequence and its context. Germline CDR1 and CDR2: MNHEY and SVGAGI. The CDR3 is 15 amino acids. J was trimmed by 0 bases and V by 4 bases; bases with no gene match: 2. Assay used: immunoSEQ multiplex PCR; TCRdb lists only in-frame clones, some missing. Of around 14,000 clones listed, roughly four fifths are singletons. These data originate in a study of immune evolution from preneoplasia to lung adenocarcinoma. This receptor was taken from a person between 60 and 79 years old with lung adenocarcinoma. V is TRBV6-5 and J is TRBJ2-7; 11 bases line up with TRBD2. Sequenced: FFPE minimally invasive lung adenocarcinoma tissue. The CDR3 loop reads CASSFGTSGSYEQYF. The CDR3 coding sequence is TGTGCCAGCAGTTTCGGGACTAGCGGCTCCTACGAGCAGTACTTC.